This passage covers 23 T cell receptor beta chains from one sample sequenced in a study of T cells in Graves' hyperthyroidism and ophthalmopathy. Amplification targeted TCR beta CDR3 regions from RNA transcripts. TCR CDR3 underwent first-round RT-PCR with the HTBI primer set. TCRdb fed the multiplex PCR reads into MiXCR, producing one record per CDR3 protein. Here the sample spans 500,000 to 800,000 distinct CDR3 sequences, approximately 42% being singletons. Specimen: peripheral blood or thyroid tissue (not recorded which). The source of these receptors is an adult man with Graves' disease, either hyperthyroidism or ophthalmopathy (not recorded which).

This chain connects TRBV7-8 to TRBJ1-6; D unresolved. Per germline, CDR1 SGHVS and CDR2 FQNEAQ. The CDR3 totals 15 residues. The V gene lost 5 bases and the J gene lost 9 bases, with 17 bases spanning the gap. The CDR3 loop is CASSVVGSPGSPLHF. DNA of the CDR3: TGTGCCAGCAGCGTAGTGGGCAGCCCGGGTTCACCCCTCCACTTT.

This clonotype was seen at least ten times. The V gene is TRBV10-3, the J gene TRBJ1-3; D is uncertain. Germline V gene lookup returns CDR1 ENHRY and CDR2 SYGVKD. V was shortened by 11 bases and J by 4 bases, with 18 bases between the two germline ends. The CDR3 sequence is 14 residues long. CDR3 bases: TGTGCCGTCGTGGACGGGGATTTAGGAAACACCATATATTTT. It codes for CAVVDGDLGNTIYF.

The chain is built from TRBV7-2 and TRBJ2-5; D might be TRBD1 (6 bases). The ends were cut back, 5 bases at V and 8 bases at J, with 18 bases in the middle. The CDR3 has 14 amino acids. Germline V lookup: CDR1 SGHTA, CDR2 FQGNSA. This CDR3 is CASSLRSGVDTQYF. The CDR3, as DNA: TGTGCCAGCAGCCTAAGATCAGGGGTCGACACCCAGTACTTC.

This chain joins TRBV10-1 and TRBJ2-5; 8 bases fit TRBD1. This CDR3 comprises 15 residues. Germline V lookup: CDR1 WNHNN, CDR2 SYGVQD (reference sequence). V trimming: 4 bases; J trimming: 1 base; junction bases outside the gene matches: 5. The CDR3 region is CASSVGTGFQETQYF. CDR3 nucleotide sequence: TGCGCCAGCAGTGTAGGGACAGGATTCCAAGAGACCCAGTACTTC.

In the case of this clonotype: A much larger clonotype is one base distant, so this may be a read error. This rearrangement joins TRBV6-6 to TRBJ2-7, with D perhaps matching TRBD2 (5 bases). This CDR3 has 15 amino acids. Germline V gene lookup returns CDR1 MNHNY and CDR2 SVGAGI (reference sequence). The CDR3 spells CAISPSSGGAYAQYF. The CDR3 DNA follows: TGTGCCATCAGCCCCTCCTCAGGAGGCGCCTACGCGCAGTACTTC.

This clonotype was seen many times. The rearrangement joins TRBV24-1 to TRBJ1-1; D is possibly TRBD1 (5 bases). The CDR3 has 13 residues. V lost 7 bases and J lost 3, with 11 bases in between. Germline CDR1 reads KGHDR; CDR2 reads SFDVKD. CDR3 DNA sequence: TGTGCCACCAGACGGGGGGAGGACACTGAAGCTTTCTTT. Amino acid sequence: CATRRGEDTEAFF.

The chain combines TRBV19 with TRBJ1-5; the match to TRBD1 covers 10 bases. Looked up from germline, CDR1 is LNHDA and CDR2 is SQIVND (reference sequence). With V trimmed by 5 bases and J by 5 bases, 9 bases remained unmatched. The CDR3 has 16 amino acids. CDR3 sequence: CASSVRQGAGDQPQHF. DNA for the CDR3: TGTGCCAGTAGTGTACGACAGGGGGCGGGCGATCAGCCCCAGCATTTT.

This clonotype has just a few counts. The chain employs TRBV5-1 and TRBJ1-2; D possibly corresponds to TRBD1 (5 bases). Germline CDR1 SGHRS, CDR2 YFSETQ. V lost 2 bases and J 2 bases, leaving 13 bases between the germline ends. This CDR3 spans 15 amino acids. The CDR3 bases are TGCGCCAGCAGCTTCGTTGGGACGGTAAACTATGGCTACACCTTC. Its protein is CASSFVGTVNYGYTF.

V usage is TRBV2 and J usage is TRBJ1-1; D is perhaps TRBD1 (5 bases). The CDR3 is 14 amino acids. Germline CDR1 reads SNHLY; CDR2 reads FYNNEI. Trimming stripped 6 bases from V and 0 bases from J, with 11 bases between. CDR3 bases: TGTGCCAGCAGCTTTAGACAGATGAACACTGAAGCTTTCTTT. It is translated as CASSFRQMNTEAFF.

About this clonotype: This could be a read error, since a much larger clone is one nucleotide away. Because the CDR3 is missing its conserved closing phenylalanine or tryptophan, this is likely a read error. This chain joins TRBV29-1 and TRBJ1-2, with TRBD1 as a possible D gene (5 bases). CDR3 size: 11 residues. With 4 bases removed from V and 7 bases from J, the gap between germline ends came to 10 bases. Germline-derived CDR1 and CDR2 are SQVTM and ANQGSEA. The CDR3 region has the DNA TGCAGCGTTGCCAGGGACGCTGGCTACACCCTC. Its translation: CSVARDAGYTL.

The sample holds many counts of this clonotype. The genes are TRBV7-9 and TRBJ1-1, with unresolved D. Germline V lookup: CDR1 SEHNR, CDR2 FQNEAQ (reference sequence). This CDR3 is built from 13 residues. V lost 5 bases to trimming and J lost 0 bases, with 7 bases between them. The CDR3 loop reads CASSPALNTEAFF. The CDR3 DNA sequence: TGTGCCAGCAGCCCAGCCTTGAACACTGAAGCTTTCTTT.

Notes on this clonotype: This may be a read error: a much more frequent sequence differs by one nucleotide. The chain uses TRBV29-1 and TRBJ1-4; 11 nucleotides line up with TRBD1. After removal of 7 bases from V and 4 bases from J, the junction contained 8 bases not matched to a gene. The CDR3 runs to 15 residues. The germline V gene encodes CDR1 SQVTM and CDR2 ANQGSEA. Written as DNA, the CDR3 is TGCAGCGCTTCAGGACAGGGGGCGTTTAATGAAAAACTGTTTTTT. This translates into CSASGQGAFNEKLFF.

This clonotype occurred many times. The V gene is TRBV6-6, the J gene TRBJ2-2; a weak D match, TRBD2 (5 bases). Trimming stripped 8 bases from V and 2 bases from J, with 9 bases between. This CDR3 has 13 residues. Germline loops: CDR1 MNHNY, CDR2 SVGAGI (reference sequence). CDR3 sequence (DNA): TGTGCCAGCTCACGGGGTAACACCGGGGAGCTGTTTTTT. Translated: CASSRGNTGELFF.

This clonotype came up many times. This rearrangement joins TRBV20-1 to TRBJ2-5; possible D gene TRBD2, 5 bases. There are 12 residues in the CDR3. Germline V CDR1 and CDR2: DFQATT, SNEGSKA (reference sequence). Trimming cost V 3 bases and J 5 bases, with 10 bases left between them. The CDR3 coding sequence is TGCAGTGCTAGCGGGGTTAGCGAGACCCAGTACTTC. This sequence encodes CSASGVSETQYF.

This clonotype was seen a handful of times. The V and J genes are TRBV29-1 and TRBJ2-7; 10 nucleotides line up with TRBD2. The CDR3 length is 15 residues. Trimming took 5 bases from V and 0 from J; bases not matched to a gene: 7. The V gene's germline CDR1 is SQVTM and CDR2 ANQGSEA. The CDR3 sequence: CSVTSGGDPSYEQYF. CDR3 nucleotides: TGCAGCGTTACCAGCGGGGGGGATCCCTCCTACGAGCAGTACTTC.

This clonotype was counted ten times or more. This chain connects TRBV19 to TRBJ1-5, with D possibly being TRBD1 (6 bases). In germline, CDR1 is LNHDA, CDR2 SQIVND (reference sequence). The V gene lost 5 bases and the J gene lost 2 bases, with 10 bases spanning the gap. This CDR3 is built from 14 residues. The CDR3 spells CASSQGGGNQPQHF. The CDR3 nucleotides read TGTGCCAGTAGTCAAGGGGGGGGCAATCAGCCCCAGCATTTT.

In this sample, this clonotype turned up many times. For the CDR3, the DNA is TGCAGCGGAGGACTAGCGTCCTGGGAGACCCAGTACTTC. It codes for CSGGLASWETQYF. The chain uses TRBV29-1 and TRBJ2-5, with 9 bases fitting TRBD2. This CDR3 has 13 residues. The V gene's germline CDR1 is SQVTM and CDR2 ANQGSEA. The V gene end was trimmed by 7 bases and the J gene end by 5 bases; junction bases not matched to a gene: 8.

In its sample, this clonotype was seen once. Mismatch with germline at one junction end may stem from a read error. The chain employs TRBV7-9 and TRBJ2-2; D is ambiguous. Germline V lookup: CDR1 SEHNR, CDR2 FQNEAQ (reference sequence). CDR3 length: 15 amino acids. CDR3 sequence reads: CAGSLDRRTTGELFF. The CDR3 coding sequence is TGTGCCGGCAGCTTAGATCGGCGAACGACCGGGGAGCTGTTTTTT.

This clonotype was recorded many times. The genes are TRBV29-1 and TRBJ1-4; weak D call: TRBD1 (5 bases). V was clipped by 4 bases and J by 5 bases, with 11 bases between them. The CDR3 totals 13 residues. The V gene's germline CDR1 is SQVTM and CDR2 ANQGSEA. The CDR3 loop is CSVVTAENEKLFF. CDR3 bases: TGCAGCGTTGTGACAGCAGAAAATGAAAAACTGTTTTTT.

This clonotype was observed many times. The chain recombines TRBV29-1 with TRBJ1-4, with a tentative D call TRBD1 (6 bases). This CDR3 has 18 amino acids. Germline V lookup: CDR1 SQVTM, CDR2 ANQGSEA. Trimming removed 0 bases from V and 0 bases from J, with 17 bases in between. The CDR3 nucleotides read TGCAGCGTTGAAGAATCGGGGCCAGGGGCGACAACTAATGAAAAACTGTTTTTT. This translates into CSVEESGPGATTNEKLFF.

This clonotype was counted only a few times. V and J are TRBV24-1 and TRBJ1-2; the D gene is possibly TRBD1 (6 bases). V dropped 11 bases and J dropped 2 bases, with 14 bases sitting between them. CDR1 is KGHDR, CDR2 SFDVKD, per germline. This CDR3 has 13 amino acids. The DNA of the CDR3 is TGTGCCAGCTCAGGGGATCCCAACTATGGCTACACCTTC. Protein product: CASSGDPNYGYTF.

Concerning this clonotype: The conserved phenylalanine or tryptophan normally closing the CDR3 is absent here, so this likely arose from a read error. The CDR3 DNA reads as TGTGCCAGCAGTTTGACACAGGGATCACAGAACACTGAAGCTTTCTCT. Translating gives CASSLTQGSQNTEAFS. The chain is built from TRBV12-3 or TRBV12-4 and TRBJ1-1; D might be TRBD1 (6 bases). CDR3 size: 16 residues. The V end was cut by 3 bases, the J end by 1 base, with 15 bases between.

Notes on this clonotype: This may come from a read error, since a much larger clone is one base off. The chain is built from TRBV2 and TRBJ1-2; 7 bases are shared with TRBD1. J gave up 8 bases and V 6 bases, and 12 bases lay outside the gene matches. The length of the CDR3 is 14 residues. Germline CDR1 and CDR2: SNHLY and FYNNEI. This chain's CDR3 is CASRAGQGVVGYTF. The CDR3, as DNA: TGTGCCAGCAGGGCCGGGCAGGGGGTTGTCGGCTACACCTTC.